A selection of T cell receptor beta chains follows, all from one sample in a study of shared clonotypes between healthy human individuals. Data came from immunoSEQ multiplex PCR; TCRdb stores just in-frame clones and leaves some out. In the table there are roughly 2.5 million clones, approximately 94% of which are singletons. Sequencing was performed on naive CD4+ T cells sorted from blood. All receptors derive from a man aged 18 to 35 in good health. Both conserved end residues are part of each CDR3. D genes are given only for firm matches. Clone size is shown for a subset of rows, as once, few, many or a class of expanded clone.

TRBJ1-2 | NA | TRBV21-1 | NA | CASSKVGRPTYGYTF | TGTGCCAGCAGCAAAGTGGGCAGGCCTACCTATGGCTACACCTTC
TRBJ2-7 | NA | TRBV11-2 | NA | CASSQDGLSYEQYF | TGTGCCAGCAGCCAGGACGGTCTATCCTACGAGCAGTACTTC
TRBJ2-4 | NA | TRBV19 | TRBD2 | CASSIIAGGELAKNIQYF | TGTGCCAGTAGTATAATAGCGGGAGGGGAACTAGCCAAAAACATTCAGTACTTC
TRBJ1-3 | NA | TRBV30 | NA | CAWSVRQGSSGNTIYF | TGTGCCTGGAGTGTACGTCAGGGGAGCTCTGGAAACACCATATATTTT
TRBJ1-5 | NA | TRBV7-2 | NA | CASSLAGSWVQPQHF | TGTGCCAGCAGCTTAGCAGGGAGCTGGGTCCAGCCCCAGCATTTT
TRBJ1-6 | NA | TRBV10-3 | NA | CAISDGQPNSPLHF | TGTGCCATCAGTGATGGACAGCCTAATTCACCCCTCCACTTT
TRBJ2-5 | NA | TRBV7-2 | TRBD2 | CASSPAGGTQYF | TGTGCCAGCAGCCCCGCGGGGGGGACCCAGTACTTC
TRBJ1-2 | NA | TRBV5-6 | TRBD1 | CASSFPGQGAHGYTF | TGTGCCAGCAGCTTCCCGGGACAGGGGGCGCATGGCTACACCTTC
TRBJ2-7 | NA | TRBV6-6 | TRBD1 | CASSKPGQDEEQYF | TGTGCCAGCAGTAAACCGGGACAGGATGAGGAGCAGTACTTC
TRBJ1-1 | NA | TRBV7-8 | NA | CASSLQGGIGTEAFF | TGTGCCAGCAGTCTTCAAGGGGGAATTGGGACTGAAGCTTTCTTT
TRBJ2-5 | NA | TRBV19 | TRBD1 | CATVGTGESETQYF | TGTGCCACCGTAGGGACAGGGGAATCAGAGACCCAGTACTTC
TRBJ2-2 | NA | TRBV7-3 | TRBD2 | CASSLTLAGATGELFF | TGTGCCAGCAGCTTAACGTTAGCGGGGGCGACCGGGGAGCTGTTTTTT
TRBJ2-3 | NA | TRBV6-4 | TRBD1 | CASRDFPGQNKPSTDTQYF | TGTGCCAGCAGGGATTTCCCGGGACAGAACAAACCTAGCACAGATACGCAGTATTTT
TRBJ2-1 | NA | TRBV11-2 | NA | CASSFNRGGYNEQFF | TGTGCCAGCAGCTTTAACAGGGGGGGATACAATGAGCAGTTCTTC
TRBJ2-2 | NA | TRBV7-3 | NA | CASSLSPLVSGELFF | TGTGCCAGCAGCTTATCCCCTCTCGTCAGCGGGGAGCTGTTTTTT
TRBJ2-5 | NA | TRBV7-7 | NA | CASSPGGRWETQYF | TGTGCTAGCAGCCCCGGGGGTCGGTGGGAGACCCAGTACTTC
TRBJ2-2 | NA | TRBV10-3 | NA | CAISESSGSRTGELFF | TGTGCCATCAGTGAGTCGAGCGGGTCTAGAACCGGGGAGCTGTTTTTT
TRBJ2-7 | NA | TRBV5-4 | NA | CASSSKGLGDEQYF | TGTGCCAGCAGCTCGAAAGGGTTGGGGGACGAGCAGTACTTC
TRBJ1-5 | NA | TRBV10-2 | NA | CASTNGGGQPQHF | TGCGCCAGCACTAACGGTGGCGGGCAGCCCCAGCATTTT
TRBJ1-1 | few | TRBV30 | TRBD1 | CAWRTRGINTEAFF | TGTGCCTGGAGGACCAGGGGGATAAACACTGAAGCTTTCTTT
TRBJ1-2 | once | TRBV27 | NA | CASSLSRNSGGYTF | TGTGCCAGCAGTTTATCCAGGAACTCCGGGGGCTACACCTTC
TRBJ1-4 | NA | TRBV4-3 | NA | CASSQDWRQLNEKLFF | TGCGCCAGCAGCCAAGATTGGAGGCAGCTTAATGAAAAACTGTTTTTT
TRBJ1-5 | NA | TRBV19 | NA | CASSIDRRGNQPQHF | TGTGCCAGTAGTATAGATCGAAGGGGCAATCAGCCCCAGCATTTT
TRBJ1-1 | NA | TRBV5-5 | NA | CASSLDRTEAFF | TGTGCCAGCAGCTTGGACCGGACAGAAGCTTTCTTT
TRBJ2-2 | NA | TRBV5-1 | NA | CASSPRTANTGELFF | TGCGCCAGCAGCCCACGGACAGCGAACACCGGGGAGCTGTTTTTT
TRBJ1-6 | few | TRBV5-5 | NA | CASSDLSRASPLHF | TGTGCCAGCAGCGACTTGAGCAGGGCCTCACCCCTCCACTTT
TRBJ1-4 | NA | TRBV27 | NA | CASSLSGANEKLFF | TGTGCCAGCAGTTTATCAGGGGCTAATGAAAAACTGTTTTTT
TRBJ2-7 | once | TRBV9 | TRBD2 | CASSGQAGGSYEQYF | TGTGCCAGCAGCGGACAAGCGGGGGGCTCCTACGAGCAGTACTTC
TRBJ1-6 | NA | TRBV28 | TRBD1 | CAMGTGLDSPLHF | TGTGCCATGGGGACAGGGTTAGATTCACCCCTCCACTTT
TRBJ2-1 | NA | TRBV6-5 | TRBD2 | CASSQLAGVNEQFF | TGTGCCAGCAGTCAACTAGCGGGAGTAAATGAGCAGTTCTTC
TRBJ1-6 | few | TRBV7-2 | NA | CASSLWDAGKSLHF | TGTGCCAGCAGCTTATGGGACGCGGGGAAATCCCTCCACTTT
TRBJ1-1 | few | TRBV11-2 | NA | CASSEILRGNTEAFF | TGTGCCAGCAGCGAGATACTCAGGGGAAACACTGAAGCTTTCTTT
TRBJ1-5 | NA | TRBV5-1 | NA | CASSSNRDANQPQHF | TGCGCCAGCAGCTCCAACCGGGATGCTAATCAGCCCCAGCATTTT
TRBJ2-7 | NA | TRBV7-2 | NA | CASSPRAGEQYF | TGTGCCAGCAGTCCACGGGCGGGCGAGCAGTACTTC
TRBJ2-1 | NA | TRBV5-4 | NA | CASSAPAGEQFF | TGTGCCAGCAGCGCCCCAGCGGGTGAGCAGTTCTTC
TRBJ1-6 | NA | TRBV6-1 | NA | CASSATGLHGSPLHF | TGTGCCAGCAGTGCCACAGGGCTTCATGGTTCACCCCTCCACTTT
TRBJ1-1 | NA | TRBV5-1 | TRBD1 | CASSLAGQGTTEAFF | TGCGCCAGCAGCTTGGCGGGACAGGGGACCACTGAAGCTTTCTTT
TRBJ1-5 | NA | TRBV5-4 | TRBD1 | CASSADRGSQPQHF | TGTGCCAGCAGCGCGGACAGGGGTAGTCAGCCCCAGCATTTT
TRBJ2-7 | NA | TRBV4-3 | TRBD2 | CASSQDNSGISYEQYF | TGCGCCAGCAGCCAAGATAATAGCGGGATCTCCTACGAGCAGTACTTC
TRBJ2-5 | once | TRBV9 | TRBD2 | CASSVGFGTSGTQETQYF | TGTGCCAGCAGCGTAGGTTTTGGGACTAGCGGGACTCAAGAGACCCAGTACTTC
TRBJ2-1 | once | TRBV14 | TRBD2 | CASSQEPRLAGAYNEQFF | TGTGCCAGCAGCCAAGAACCCCGACTAGCGGGAGCCTACAATGAGCAGTTCTTC
TRBJ2-2 | NA | TRBV19 | NA | CASSPLGRVLGELFF | TGTGCCAGTAGCCCATTGGGACGGGTGCTCGGGGAGCTGTTTTTT
TRBJ2-7 | NA | TRBV28 | TRBD2 | CASSEGSGARSYEQYF | TGTGCCAGCAGTGAAGGTAGCGGGGCCCGCTCCTACGAGCAGTACTTC
TRBJ1-2 | NA | TRBV11-2 | TRBD1 | CASSKDGLQGAYGYTF | TGTGCCAGCAGCAAAGATGGTCTACAGGGGGCCTATGGCTACACCTTC
TRBJ1-2 | NA | TRBV28 | NA | CASSLYTGYYGYTF | TGTGCCAGCAGTTTATATACAGGGTACTATGGCTACACCTTC
TRBJ2-7 | NA | TRBV30 | NA | CAWSVTRVYPTESYEQYF | TGTGCCTGGAGTGTGACCAGGGTTTACCCAACCGAATCCTACGAGCAGTACTTC
TRBJ2-2 | NA | TRBV19 | NA | CASSRSGTGELFF | TGTGCCAGTAGTAGGTCGGGCACCGGGGAGCTGTTTTTT
TRBJ2-3 | NA | TRBV5-1 | TRBD2 | CASSLRTSGRGLDTQYF | TGCGCCAGCAGCTTAAGGACTAGCGGGAGGGGGTTGGATACGCAGTATTTT
TRBJ2-7 | NA | TRBV10-3 | NA | CAISEGQTYEQYF | TGTGCCATCAGTGAGGGACAGACCTACGAGCAGTACTTC
TRBJ1-2 | NA | TRBV18 | TRBD1 | CASSGQGTNYGYTF | TGTGCCAGCTCAGGACAGGGGACCAACTATGGCTACACCTTC
TRBJ1-1 | once | TRBV28 | NA | CASWVNTEAFF | TGTGCCAGCTGGGTGAACACTGAAGCTTTCTTT